This T cell receptor beta chain was sequenced in a study of cytomegalovirus exposure and HLA in healthy donors. In the study overall: The 95 to 150 validation repertoires used a platform that matched the one used for the approximately 670 first-cohort repertoires, as a later analysis reported.

Notes on this clone: The antigen is unknown.

There are 12 residues in the CDR3. The germline V gene encodes CDR1 SQVTM and CDR2 ANQGSEA. V was clipped by 1 base and J by 2 bases, with 4 bases between them. Clones were read by immunoSEQ multiplex PCR, and TCRdb kept only the in-frame ones, dropping some. In the table there are approximately 270,000 clones, over 75% of which are singletons. Study results and limitations: There were some public TCRs occurring in many donors, but most TCR sequences were rare. It was confirmed in vitro that a few of the CMV-associated chains were specific for CMV antigens.

The clonotype originates from a man younger than 35 in good health and CMV-seropositive. Sequences were obtained from PBMCs. The genes are TRBV29-1 and TRBJ2-3; no clear D gene. CDR3 coding DNA: TGCAGCGTTGAAGTCGACACAGATACGCAGTATTTT. Translating it yields CSVEVDTDTQYF.